These 10 T cell receptor beta chains were sequenced from one sample in a study of control samples from healthy donors and cancer patients. The table came from immunoSEQ multiplex PCR; TCRdb's copy has only in-frame clones and leaves some out. Among fewer than 200,000 clones, approximately 94% were seen once, and the ten largest hold approximately 14%. Sequencing was performed on PBMCs. These receptors originate from a man aged 55 to 70 with colorectal cancer.

The chain employs TRBV9 and TRBJ2-3, with TRBD2 as a possible D gene (6 bases). This CDR3 is 15 amino acids long. Trimming pared 0 bases from V and 2 bases from J, leaving 10 bases between. CDR1 is SGDLS and CDR2 is YYNGEE in the germline V gene. CDR3 sequence reads: CASSVGLVNTDTQYF. CDR3 DNA sequence: TGTGCCAGCAGCGTAGGACTAGTTAACACAGATACGCAGTATTTT.

V and J are TRBV19 and TRBJ2-3, with D tentatively TRBD1 (6 bases). The CDR3 is made up of 15 amino acids. V lost 2 bases and J 3 bases, leaving 12 bases between the germline ends. Germline V CDR1 and CDR2: LNHDA, SQIVND (reference sequence). The CDR3 reads CASSITGRGTDTQYF. In nucleotides, the CDR3 is TGTGCCAGTAGTATAACAGGGCGAGGAACAGATACGCAGTATTTT. Full variable domain (rest looked up from reference TRBV19 and TRBJ2-3): DGGITQSPKYLFRKEGQNVTLSCEQNLNHDAMYWYRQDPGQGLRLIYYSQIVNDFQKGDIAEGYSVSREKKESFPLTVTSAQKNPTAFYLCASSITGRGTDTQYFGPGTRLTVL.

The rearrangement joins TRBV5-4 to TRBJ2-1; D uncertain. The germline V and J ends were trimmed by 0 bases and 6 bases, with 13 bases remaining between them. There are 15 residues in the CDR3. Germline loops: CDR1 SGHNT, CDR2 YYREEE (reference sequence). This CDR3 reads CASSLGSPNGNEQFF. CDR3 sequence (DNA): TGTGCCAGCAGCTTGGGCAGCCCGAATGGCAATGAGCAGTTCTTC.

The V call is TRBV19, the J call TRBJ1-2; D ambiguous. The V end lost 5 bases, the J end lost 5 bases, and 18 bases lay between the germline ends. Per germline, CDR1 LNHDA and CDR2 SQIVND (reference sequence). The CDR3 sequence is 15 residues long. Here the CDR3 DNA reads TGTGCCAGTAGTTCAGGCCCCGGTTCCGGGTATGGCTACACCTTC. Amino acid sequence: CASSSGPGSGYGYTF.

The chain combines TRBV6-5 with TRBJ1-2; D unresolved. The length of the CDR3 is 14 residues. Germline CDR1 reads MNHEY; CDR2 reads SVGAGI. The ends were cut back, 0 bases at V and 3 bases at J, with 8 bases in the middle. CDR3 sequence reads: CASSYSTHHYGYTF. CDR3 nucleotides: TGTGCCAGCAGTTACTCGACACACCACTATGGCTACACCTTC.

The genes are TRBV2 and TRBJ2-1; D might be TRBD1 or TRBD2, each matching 6 bases. Trimming pared 4 bases from V and 2 bases from J, leaving 21 bases between. CDR3 length equals 18 residues. CDR1 is SNHLY, CDR2 FYNNEI, per germline. The CDR3 reads CASSGGAFLTSPYNEQFF. The CDR3, as DNA: TGTGCCAGCAGTGGGGGGGCCTTCCTTACATCCCCCTACAATGAGCAGTTCTTC.

The gene calls are TRBV7-2 and TRBJ1-1, with D tentatively TRBD1 (6 bases). This CDR3 region has 13 residues. V lost 4 bases and J 5 bases, leaving 11 bases between the germline ends. CDR1 is SGHTA and CDR2 is FQGNSA in the germline V gene. CDR3 residues: CASSSQGWTEAFF. CDR3 nucleotide sequence: TGTGCCAGCAGCTCCCAGGGGTGGACTGAAGCTTTCTTT.

This sequence joins TRBV27 and TRBJ1-1; D is uncertain. Germline CDR1 and CDR2: MNHEY and SMNVEV (reference sequence). The CDR3 runs to 11 residues. Trimming removed 2 bases from V and 8 bases from J, with 6 bases in between. CDR3 region: CASSLGLEAFF. Here the CDR3 DNA reads TGTGCCAGCAGTTTAGGATTAGAAGCTTTCTTT.

The chain employs TRBV4-1 and TRBJ1-2; possible D gene TRBD1, 6 bases. V was cut by 6 bases and J by 4 bases, with 15 bases left in between. CDR3 length equals 14 residues. Germline V gene lookup returns CDR1 MGHRA and CDR2 YSYEKL. The CDR3 protein is CASRLGGAGYGYTF. The CDR3, as DNA: TGCGCCAGCAGACTAGGGGGGGCTGGCTATGGCTACACCTTC.

The rearrangement uses TRBV5-1 and TRBJ1-1; D is unclear. The V and J ends lost 0 bases and 6 bases respectively, with 9 bases between them. Germline CDR1 SGHRS, CDR2 YFSETQ. This CDR3 region has 13 residues. The CDR3 coding sequence is TGCGCCAGCAGCTTGGCCGGGGAGTCTGAAGCTTTCTTT. It translates to CASSLAGESEAFF.